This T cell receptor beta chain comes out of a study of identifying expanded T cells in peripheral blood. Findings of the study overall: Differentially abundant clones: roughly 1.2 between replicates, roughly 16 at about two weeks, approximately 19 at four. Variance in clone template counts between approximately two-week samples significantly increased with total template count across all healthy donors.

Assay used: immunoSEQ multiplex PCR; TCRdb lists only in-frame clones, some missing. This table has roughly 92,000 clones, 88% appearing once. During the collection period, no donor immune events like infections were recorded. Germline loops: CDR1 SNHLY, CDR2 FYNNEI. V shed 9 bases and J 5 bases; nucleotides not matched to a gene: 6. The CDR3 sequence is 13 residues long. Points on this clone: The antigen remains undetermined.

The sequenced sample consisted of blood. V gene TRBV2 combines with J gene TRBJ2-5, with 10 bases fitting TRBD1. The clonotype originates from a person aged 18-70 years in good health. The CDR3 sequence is CARKTTGGETQYF. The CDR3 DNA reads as TGTGCCAGGAAAACGACAGGGGGCGAGACCCAGTACTTC.